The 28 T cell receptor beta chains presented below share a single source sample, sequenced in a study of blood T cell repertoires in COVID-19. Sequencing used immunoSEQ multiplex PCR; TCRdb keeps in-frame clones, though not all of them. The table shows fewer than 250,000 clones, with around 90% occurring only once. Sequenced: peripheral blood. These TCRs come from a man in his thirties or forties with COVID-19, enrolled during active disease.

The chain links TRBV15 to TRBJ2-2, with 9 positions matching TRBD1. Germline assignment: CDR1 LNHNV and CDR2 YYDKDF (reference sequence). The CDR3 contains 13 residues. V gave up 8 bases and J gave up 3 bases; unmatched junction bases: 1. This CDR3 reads CATGQGYTGELFF. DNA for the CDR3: TGTGCCACCGGACAGGGGTACACCGGGGAGCTGTTTTTT.

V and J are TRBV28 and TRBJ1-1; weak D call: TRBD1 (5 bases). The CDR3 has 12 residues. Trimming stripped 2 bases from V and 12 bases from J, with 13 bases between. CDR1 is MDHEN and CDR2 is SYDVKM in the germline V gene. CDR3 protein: CASSLLTDVPFF. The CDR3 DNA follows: TGTGCCAGCAGTTTACTGACAGATGTACCTTTCTTT.

CDR3 amino acids: CASSGETGDFQETQYF. The CDR3 DNA follows: TGTGCCAGCAGCGGGGAGACAGGGGATTTTCAAGAGACCCAGTACTTC. The rearrangement joins TRBV9 to TRBJ2-5; 8 nucleotides agree with TRBD1. With 3 bases clipped from V and 2 bases from J, the junction kept 9 bases outside the gene matches. CDR3 size: 16 residues. Per germline, CDR1 SGDLS and CDR2 YYNGEE.

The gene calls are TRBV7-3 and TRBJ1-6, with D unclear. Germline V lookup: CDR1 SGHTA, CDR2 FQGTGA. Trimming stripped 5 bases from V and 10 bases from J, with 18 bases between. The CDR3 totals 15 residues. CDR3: CASSVSRGLYSPLHF. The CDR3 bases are TGTGCCAGCAGCGTTTCGAGAGGGTTGTACTCACCCCTCCACTTT.

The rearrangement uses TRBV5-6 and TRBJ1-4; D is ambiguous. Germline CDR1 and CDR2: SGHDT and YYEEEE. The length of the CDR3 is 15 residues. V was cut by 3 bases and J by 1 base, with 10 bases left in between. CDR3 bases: TGTGCCAGCAGCTCCCTCGGGGTAACTAATGAAAAACTGTTTTTT. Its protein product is CASSSLGVTNEKLFF.

CDR3 DNA: TGTGCCAGCAGCTTGTATGATAGGGGGAATCAGCCCCAGCATTTT. Its protein product is CASSLYDRGNQPQHF. V gene TRBV5-6 combines with J gene TRBJ1-5; maybe TRBD1 (6 bases). This CDR3 comprises 15 residues. The germline V gene encodes CDR1 SGHDT and CDR2 YYEEEE. Between the trimmed V and J ends, which lost 1 base and 4 bases, there was a span of 12 bases.

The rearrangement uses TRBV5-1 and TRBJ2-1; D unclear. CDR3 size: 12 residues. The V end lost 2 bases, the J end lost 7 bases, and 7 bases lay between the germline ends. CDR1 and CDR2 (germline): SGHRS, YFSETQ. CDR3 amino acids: CASSFSVNEQFF. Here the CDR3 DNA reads TGCGCCAGCAGCTTCTCGGTAAATGAGCAGTTCTTC.

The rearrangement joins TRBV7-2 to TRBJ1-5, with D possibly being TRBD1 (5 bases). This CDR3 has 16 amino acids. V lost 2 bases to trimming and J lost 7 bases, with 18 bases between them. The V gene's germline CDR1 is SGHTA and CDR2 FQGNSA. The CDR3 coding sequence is TGTGCCAGCAGCTTAATGCCTCGGGCAGGGTTCCAGCCCCAGCATTTT. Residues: CASSLMPRAGFQPQHF.

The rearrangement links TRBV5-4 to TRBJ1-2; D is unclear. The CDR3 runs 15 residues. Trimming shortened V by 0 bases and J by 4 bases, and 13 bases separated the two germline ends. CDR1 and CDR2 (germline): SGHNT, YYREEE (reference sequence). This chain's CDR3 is CASSLAVGGSYGYTF. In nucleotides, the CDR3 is TGTGCCAGCAGCTTGGCCGTAGGCGGCTCCTATGGCTACACCTTC.

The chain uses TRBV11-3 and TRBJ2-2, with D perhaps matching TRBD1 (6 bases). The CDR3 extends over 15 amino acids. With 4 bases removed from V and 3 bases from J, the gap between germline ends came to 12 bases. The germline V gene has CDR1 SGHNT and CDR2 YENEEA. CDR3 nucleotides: TGTGCCAGCAGCTCAAGCAGGGGCGACACCGGGGAGCTGTTTTTT. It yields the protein CASSSSRGDTGELFF. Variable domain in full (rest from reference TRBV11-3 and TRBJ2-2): EAGVVQSPRYKIIEKKQPVAFWCNPISGHNTLYWYLQNLGQGPELLIRYENEEAVDDSQLPKDRFSAERLKGVDSTLKIQPAELGDSAVYLCASSSSRGDTGELFFGEGSRLTVL.

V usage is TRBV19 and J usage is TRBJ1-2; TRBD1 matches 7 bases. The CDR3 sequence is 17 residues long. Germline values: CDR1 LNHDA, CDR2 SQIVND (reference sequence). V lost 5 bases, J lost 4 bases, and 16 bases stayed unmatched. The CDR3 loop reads CASSVGPPGQGVYGYTF. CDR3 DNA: TGTGCCAGTAGTGTGGGTCCCCCCGGGCAGGGGGTCTATGGCTACACCTTC. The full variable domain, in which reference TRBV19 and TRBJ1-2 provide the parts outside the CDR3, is DGGITQSPKYLFRKEGQNVTLSCEQNLNHDAMYWYRQDPGQGLRLIYYSQIVNDFQKGDIAEGYSVSREKKESFPLTVTSAQKNPTAFYLCASSVGPPGQGVYGYTFGSGTRLTVV.

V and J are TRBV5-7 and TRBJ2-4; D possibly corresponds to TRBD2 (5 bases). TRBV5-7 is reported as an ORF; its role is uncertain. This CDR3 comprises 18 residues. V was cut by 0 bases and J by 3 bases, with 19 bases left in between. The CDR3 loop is CASSLAGGPTRDKNIQYF. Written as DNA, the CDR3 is TGTGCCAGCAGCTTGGCGGGTGGGCCGACTCGGGACAAAAACATTCAGTACTTC.

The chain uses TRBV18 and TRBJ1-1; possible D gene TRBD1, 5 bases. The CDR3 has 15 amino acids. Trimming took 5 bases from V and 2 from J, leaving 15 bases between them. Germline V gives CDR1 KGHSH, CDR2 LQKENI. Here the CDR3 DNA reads TGTGCCAGCTCAGGTGGGACTCTCTATAACACTGAAGCTTTCTTT. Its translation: CASSGGTLYNTEAFF.

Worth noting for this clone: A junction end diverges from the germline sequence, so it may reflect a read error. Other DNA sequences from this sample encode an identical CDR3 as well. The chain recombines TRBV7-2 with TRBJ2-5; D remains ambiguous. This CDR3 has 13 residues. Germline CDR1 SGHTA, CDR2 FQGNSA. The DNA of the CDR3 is TGCGCCAGCAGCTTAAGGCGAGGAGAGACCCAGTACTTC. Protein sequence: CASSLRRGETQYF. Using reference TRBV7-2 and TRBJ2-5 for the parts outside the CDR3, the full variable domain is GAGVSQSPSNKVTEKGKDVELRCDPISGHTALYWYRQSLGQGLEFLIYFQGNSAPDKSGLPSDRFSAERTGGSVSTLTIQRTQQEDSAVYLCASSLRRGETQYFGPGTRLLVL.

The CDR3 sequence: CASSLQQGGSNIQYF. The CDR3 region has the DNA TGCGCCAGCAGCTTACAACAGGGGGGGAGTAACATTCAGTACTTC. This chain links TRBV5-1 with TRBJ2-4; tentative D call: TRBD1 (8 bases). Germline V lookup: CDR1 SGHRS, CDR2 YFSETQ. The CDR3 covers 15 residues. The ends were cut back, 2 bases at V and 7 bases at J, with 16 bases in the middle. The full variable domain, with the rest looked up from reference TRBV5-1 and TRBJ2-4, is KAGVTQTPRYLIKTRGQQVTLSCSPISGHRSVSWYQQTPGQGLQFLFEYFSETQRNKGNFPGRFSGRQFSNSRSEMNVSTLELGDSALYLCASSLQQGGSNIQYFGAGTRLSVL.

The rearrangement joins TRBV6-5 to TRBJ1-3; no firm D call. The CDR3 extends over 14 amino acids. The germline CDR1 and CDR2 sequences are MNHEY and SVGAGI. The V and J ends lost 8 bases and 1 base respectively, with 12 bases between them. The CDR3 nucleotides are TGTGCCAGCTCTAGGTATCGGTCTGGAAACACCATATATTTT. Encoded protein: CASSRYRSGNTIYF.

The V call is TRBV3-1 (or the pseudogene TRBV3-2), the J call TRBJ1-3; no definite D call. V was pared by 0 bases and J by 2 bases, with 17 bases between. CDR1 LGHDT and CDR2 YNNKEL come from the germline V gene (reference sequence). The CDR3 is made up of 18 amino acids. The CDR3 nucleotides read TGTGCCAGCAGCCAAGATCTTCGAGGGAGTTTTACTGGAAACACCATATATTTT. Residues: CASSQDLRGSFTGNTIYF.

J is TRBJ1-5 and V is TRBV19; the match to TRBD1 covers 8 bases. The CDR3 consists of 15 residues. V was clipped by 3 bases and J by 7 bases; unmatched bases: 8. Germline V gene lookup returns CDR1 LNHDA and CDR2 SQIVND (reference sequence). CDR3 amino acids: CASSIVAGGAQPQHF. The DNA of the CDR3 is TGTGCCAGTAGTATTGTGGCAGGGGGCGCGCAGCCCCAGCATTTT.

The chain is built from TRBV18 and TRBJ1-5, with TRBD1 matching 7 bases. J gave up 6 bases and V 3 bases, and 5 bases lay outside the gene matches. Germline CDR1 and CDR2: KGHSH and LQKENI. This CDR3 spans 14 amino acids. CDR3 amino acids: CASSPTGLLQPQHF. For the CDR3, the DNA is TGTGCCAGCTCACCGACAGGGCTCCTTCAGCCCCAGCATTTT.

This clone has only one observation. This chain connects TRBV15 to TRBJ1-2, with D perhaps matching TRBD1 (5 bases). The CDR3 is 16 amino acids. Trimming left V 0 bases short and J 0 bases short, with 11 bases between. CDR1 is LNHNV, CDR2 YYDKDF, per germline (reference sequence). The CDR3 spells CATSREGTPPNYGYTF. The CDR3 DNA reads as TGTGCCACCAGCAGAGAGGGGACTCCTCCTAACTATGGCTACACCTTC.

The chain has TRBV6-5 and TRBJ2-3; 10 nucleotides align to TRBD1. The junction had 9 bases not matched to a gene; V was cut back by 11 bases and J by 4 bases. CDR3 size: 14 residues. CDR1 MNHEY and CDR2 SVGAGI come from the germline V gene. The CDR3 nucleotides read TGTGCCCCAGAAACCGGGACAGGGGCAGATACGCAGTATTTT. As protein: CAPETGTGADTQYF.

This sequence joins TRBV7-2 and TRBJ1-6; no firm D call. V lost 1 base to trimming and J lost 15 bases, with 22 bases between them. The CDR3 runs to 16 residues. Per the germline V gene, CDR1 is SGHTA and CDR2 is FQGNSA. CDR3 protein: CASSLETPGFSTGLHF. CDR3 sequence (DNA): TGTGCCAGCAGCTTAGAAACGCCCGGCTTTTCGACGGGCCTCCACTTT. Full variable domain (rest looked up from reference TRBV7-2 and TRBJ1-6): GAGVSQSPSNKVTEKGKDVELRCDPISGHTALYWYRQSLGQGLEFLIYFQGNSAPDKSGLPSDRFSAERTGGSVSTLTIQRTQQEDSAVYLCASSLETPGFSTGLHFGNGTRLTVT.

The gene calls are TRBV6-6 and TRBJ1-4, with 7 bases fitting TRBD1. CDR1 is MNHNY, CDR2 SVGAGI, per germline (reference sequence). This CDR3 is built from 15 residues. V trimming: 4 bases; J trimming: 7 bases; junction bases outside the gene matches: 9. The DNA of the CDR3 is TGTGCCAGCAGTTCGGGGGACAGCGGGGGTGAAAAACTGTTTTTT. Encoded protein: CASSSGDSGGEKLFF.

The CDR3 spells CASSQGTVAEKLFF. Written as DNA, the CDR3 is TGTGCCAGCTCACAAGGGACAGTAGCTGAAAAACTGTTTTTT. This sequence joins TRBV18 and TRBJ1-4; TRBD1 matches 7 bases. CDR1 and CDR2 from the germline V gene are KGHSH and LQKENI. CDR3 length: 14 amino acids. V was pared by 4 bases and J by 7 bases, with 6 bases of the junction left unmatched.

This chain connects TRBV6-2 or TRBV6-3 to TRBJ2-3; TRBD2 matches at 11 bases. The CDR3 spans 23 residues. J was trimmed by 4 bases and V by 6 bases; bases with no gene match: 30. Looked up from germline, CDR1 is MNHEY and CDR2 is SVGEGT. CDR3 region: CASSHRRSLAGGPFERPPDTQYF. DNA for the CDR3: TGTGCCAGCAGCCACAGGCGATCCTTAGCGGGAGGGCCTTTTGAGCGTCCTCCAGATACGCAGTATTTT.

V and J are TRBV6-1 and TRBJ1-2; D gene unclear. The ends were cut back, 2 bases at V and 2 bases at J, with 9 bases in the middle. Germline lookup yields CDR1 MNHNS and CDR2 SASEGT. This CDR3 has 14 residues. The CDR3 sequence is CASSESGINYGYTF. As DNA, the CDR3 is TGTGCCAGCAGTGAATCCGGGATCAACTATGGCTACACCTTC.

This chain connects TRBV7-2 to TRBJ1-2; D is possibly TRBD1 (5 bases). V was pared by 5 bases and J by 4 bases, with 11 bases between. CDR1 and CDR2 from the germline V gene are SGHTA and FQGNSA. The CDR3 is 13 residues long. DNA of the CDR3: TGTGCCAGCAGCCCCCGACAGAGCTATGGCTACACCTTC. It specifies CASSPRQSYGYTF.

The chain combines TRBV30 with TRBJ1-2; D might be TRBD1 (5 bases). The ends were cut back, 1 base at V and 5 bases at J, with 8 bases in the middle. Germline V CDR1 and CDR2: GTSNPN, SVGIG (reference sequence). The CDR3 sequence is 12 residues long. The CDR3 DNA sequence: TGTGCCTGGAGTGGGGGCTTATATGGCTACACCTTC. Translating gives CAWSGGLYGYTF.